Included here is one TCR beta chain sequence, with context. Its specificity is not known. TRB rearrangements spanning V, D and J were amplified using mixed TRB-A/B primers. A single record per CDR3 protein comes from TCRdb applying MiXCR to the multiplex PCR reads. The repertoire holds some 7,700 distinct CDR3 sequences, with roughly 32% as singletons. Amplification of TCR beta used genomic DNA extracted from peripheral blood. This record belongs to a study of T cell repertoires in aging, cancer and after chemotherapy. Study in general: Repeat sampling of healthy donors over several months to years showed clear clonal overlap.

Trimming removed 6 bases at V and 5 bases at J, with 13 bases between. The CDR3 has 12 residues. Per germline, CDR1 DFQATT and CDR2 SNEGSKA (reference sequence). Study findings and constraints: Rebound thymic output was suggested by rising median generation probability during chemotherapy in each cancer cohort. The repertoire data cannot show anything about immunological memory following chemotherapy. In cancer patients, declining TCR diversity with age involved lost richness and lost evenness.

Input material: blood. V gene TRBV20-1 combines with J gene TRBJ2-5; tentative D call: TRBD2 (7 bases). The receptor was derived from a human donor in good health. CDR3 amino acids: CSATEGGETQYF. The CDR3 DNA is TGCAGTGCCACGGAGGGGGGGGAGACCCAGTACTTC.